The 5 T cell receptor beta chains presented below share a single source sample, sequenced in a study of cytomegalovirus exposure and HLA in healthy donors (dated by TCRdb to between 2016 and 2019). The library was generated by the immunoSEQ multiplex PCR assay. A mixture of 60 forward primers for TCR Vbeta segments and 13 reverse primers for TCR Jbeta segments was used in the multiplex PCR. Not all clones reach the TCRdb copy of this immuneACCESS table, which keeps in-frame sequences only. Checked studies attribute under half of the gap to unresolved V genes and leave the rest unexplained. The sample's records list more than 45,000 clones. The top ten hold around 2.2% of the sample. Material: PBMCs. The origin of the receptors is a woman aged 40 to 49 in good health and CMV-seronegative.

The rearrangement uses TRBV5-1 and TRBJ1-4; 12 nucleotides line up with TRBD1. The V gene end was trimmed by 0 bases and the J gene end by 12 bases; junction bases not matched to a gene: 6. Germline assignment: CDR1 SGHRS and CDR2 YFSETQ. CDR3 length equals 15 residues. This chain's CDR3 is CASSLGGTGGAELFF. CDR3 nucleotide sequence: TGCGCCAGCAGCTTGGGTGGGACAGGGGGCGCGGAACTGTTTTTT.

About this clone: A junction boundary mismatches the germline segment, possibly from a read error. The chain has TRBV9 and TRBJ1-2, with unresolved D. The germline V gene encodes CDR1 SGDLS and CDR2 YYNGEE. The CDR3 is 9 residues long. DNA of the CDR3: TGTGCCAGCACCCACAACGCACAATTC. It yields the protein CASTHNAQF.

This chain uses TRBV7-9 with TRBJ2-3; no reliable D call. The CDR3 length is 15 residues. CDR1 and CDR2 (germline): SEHNR, FQNEAQ (reference sequence). V lost 3 bases and J lost 1, with 11 bases in between. CDR3 in amino acids: CASSFQKERTDTQYF. The CDR3 coding sequence is TGTGCCAGCAGCTTTCAGAAGGAGCGCACAGATACGCAGTATTTT.

The V call is TRBV9, the J call TRBJ2-5; tentatively, D is TRBD1 (6 bases). V shed 3 bases and J shed 1 base, with 7 bases lying between them. This CDR3 is 13 amino acids long. Germline assignment: CDR1 SGDLS and CDR2 YYNGEE. CDR3 DNA: TGTGCCAGCAGCGGGGGGCCCCAAGAGACCCAGTACTTC. This gives the protein CASSGGPQETQYF. The whole variable domain, remainder taken from reference TRBV9 and TRBJ2-5, is DSGVTQTPKHLITATGQRVTLRCSPRSGDLSVYWYQQSLDQGLQFLIQYYNGEERAKGNILERFSAQQFPDLHSELNLSSLELGDSALYFCASSGGPQETQYFGPGTRLLVL.

The V gene is TRBV30, the J gene TRBJ2-5, with 9 bases identical to TRBD2. Germline trimming cut 6 bases from V and 5 bases from J; bases unmatched to any gene: 7. The V gene's germline CDR1 is GTSNPN and CDR2 SVGIG (reference sequence). The CDR3 contains 13 residues. In nucleotides, the CDR3 is TGTGCCTGCGAGGGGAGCGGGAGGGAGACCCAGTACTTC. Amino acids: CACEGSGRETQYF.